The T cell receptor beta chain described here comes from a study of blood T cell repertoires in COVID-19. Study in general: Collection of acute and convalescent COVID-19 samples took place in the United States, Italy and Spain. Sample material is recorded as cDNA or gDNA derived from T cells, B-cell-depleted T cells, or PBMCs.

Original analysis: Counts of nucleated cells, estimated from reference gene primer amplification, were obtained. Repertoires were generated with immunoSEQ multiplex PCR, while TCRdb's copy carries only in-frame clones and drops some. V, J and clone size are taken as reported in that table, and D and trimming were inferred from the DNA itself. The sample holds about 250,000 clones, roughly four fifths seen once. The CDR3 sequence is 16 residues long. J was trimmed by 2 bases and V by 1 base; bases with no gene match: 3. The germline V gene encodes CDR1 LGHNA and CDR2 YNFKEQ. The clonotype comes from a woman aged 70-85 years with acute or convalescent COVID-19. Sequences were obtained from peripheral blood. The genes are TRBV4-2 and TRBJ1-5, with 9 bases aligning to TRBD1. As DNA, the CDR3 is TGTGCCAGCAGCCAAGGGCGGACAGGGGGCAATCAGCCCCAGCATTTT. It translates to CASSQGRTGGNQPQHF.